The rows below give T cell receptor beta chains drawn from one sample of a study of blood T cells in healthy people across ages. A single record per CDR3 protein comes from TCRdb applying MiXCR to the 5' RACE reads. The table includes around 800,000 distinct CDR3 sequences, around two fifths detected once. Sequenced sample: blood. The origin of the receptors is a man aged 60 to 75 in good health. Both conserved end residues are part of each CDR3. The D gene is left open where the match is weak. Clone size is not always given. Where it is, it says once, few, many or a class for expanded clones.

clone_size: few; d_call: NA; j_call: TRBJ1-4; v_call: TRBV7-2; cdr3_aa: CASSRSTNEKLFF; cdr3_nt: TGTGCCAGCAGCAGGAGCACTAATGAAAAACTGTTTTTT
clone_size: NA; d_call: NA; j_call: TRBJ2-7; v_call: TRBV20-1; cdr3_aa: CSARLGGLPYEQYF; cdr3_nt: TGCAGTGCTAGATTAGGGGGACTACCCTACGAGCAGTACTTC
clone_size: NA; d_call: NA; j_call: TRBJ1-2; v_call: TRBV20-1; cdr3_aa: CSATQGSFTYGYTF; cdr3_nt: TGCAGTGCTACTCAGGGATCCTTCACCTATGGCTACACCTTC
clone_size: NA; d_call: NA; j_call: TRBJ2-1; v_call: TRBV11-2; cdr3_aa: CASSLEWDVTYNEQFF; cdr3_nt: TGTGCCAGCAGCTTAGAATGGGACGTGACCTACAATGAGCAGTTCTTC
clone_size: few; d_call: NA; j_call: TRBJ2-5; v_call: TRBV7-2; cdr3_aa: CASSSLALRETQYF; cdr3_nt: TGTGCCAGCAGCAGTCTAGCCCTCCGGGAGACCCAGTACTTC
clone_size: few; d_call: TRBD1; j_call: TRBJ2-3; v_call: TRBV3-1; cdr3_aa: CASSQGDSSWADTQYF; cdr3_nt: TGTGCCAGCAGCCAAGGGGACAGCTCCTGGGCAGATACGCAGTATTTT
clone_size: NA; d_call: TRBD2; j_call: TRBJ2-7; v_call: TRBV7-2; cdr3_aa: CASSVRGLAGAYEQYF; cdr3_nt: TGTGCCAGCAGCGTCAGGGGACTAGCGGGGGCCTACGAGCAGTACTTC
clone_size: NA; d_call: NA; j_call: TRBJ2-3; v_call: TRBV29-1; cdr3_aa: CSVRGGEGSTDTQYF; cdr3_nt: TGCAGCGTACGTGGGGGAGAAGGGTCCACAGATACGCAGTATTTT
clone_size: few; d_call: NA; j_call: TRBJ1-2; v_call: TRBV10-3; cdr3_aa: CAISETERRGGYTF; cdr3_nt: TGTGCCATCAGTGAGACGGAGAGACGGGGTGGCTACACCTTC
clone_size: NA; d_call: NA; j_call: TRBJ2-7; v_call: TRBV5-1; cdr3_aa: CASSLGISSYEQYF; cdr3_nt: TGCGCCAGCAGCTTGGGTATTTCCTCCTACGAGCAGTACTTC
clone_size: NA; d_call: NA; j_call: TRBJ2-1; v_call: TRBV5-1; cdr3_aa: CASRLQGVNYEQFF; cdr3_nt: TGCGCCAGCAGACTACAGGGAGTAAACTACGAGCAGTTCTTC
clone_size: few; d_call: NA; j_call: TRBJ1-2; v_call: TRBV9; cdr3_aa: CASSVGGGDYGYTF; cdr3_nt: TGTGCCAGCAGCGTAGGAGGGGGGGACTATGGCTACACCTTC
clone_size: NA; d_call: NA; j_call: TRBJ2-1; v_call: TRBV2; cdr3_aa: CASSATQEVYNEQFF; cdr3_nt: TGTGCCAGCAGTGCAACCCAAGAGGTCTACAATGAGCAGTTCTTC
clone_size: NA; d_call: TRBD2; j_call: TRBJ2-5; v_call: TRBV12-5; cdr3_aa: CASGLPPGTSGEETQYF; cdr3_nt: TGTGCTAGTGGTTTGCCCCCCGGGACTAGCGGGGAAGAGACCCAGTACTTC
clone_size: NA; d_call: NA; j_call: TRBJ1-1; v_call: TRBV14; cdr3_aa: CASSPYSGPKGLSEAFF; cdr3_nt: TGTGCCAGCAGCCCTTATAGCGGACCCAAAGGTCTCAGTGAAGCTTTCTTT
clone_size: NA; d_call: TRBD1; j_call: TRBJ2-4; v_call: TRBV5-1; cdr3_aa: CASSLGTAQETRYF; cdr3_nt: TGCGCCAGCAGCCTAGGGACAGCCCAAGAGACCCGGTACTTC
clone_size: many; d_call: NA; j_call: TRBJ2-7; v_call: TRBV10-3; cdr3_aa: CAIRPTESSYEQYF; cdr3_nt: TGTGCCATCAGGCCGACAGAGAGCTCCTACGAGCAGTACTTC
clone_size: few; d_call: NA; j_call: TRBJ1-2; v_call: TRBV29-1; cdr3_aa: CSAVAGTNYGYTF; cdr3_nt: TGCAGCGCCGTGGCGGGTACTAACTATGGCTACACCTTC
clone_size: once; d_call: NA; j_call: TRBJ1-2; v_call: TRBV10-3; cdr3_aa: CATQSAGRSNYGYTF; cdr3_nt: TGTGCCACCCAAAGTGCAGGGAGGAGTAACTATGGCTACACCTTC
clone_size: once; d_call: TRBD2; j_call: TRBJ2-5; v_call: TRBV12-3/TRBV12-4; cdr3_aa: CASSFGGAGGTQYF; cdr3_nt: TGTGCCAGCAGTTTTGGTGGGGCGGGAGGGACCCAGTACTTC
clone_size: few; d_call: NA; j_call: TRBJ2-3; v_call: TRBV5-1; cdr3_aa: CASGMQGYTDTQYF; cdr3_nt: TGCGCCAGCGGCATGCAGGGTTACACAGATACGCAGTATTTT
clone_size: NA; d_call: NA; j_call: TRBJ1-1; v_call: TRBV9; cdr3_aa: CACSVGATDLNTEAFF; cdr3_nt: TGTGCCTGCAGCGTAGGGGCGACTGATTTGAACACTGAAGCTTTCTTT
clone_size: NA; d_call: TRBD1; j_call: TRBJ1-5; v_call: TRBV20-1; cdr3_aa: CSARDPFRDRENQPQHF; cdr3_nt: TGCAGTGCTAGAGATCCCTTCAGGGACAGGGAAAATCAGCCCCAGCATTTT
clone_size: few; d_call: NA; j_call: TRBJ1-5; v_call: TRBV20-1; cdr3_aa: CSARDRENQPQHF; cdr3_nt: TGCAGTGCTAGAGACAGGGAGAATCAGCCCCAGCATTTT
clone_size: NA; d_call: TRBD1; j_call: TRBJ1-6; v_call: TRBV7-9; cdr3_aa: CASSLSGGEFPPLHF; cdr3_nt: TGTGCCAGCAGCTTATCAGGGGGTGAATTTCCACCCCTCCACTTT
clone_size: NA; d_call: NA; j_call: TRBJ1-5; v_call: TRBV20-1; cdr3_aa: CSAIDGGDQPQHF; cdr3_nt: TGCAGTGCTATAGATGGAGGGGATCAGCCCCAGCATTTT
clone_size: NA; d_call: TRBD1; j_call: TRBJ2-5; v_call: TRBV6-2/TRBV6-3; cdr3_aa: CASSYSGGHTQYF; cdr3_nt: TGTGCCAGCAGTTACTCAGGGGGCCATACCCAGTACTTC
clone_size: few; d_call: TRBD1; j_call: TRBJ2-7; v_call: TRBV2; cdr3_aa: CASSPLSGTGFGANYEQYF; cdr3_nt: TGTGCCAGCAGTCCATTATCCGGGACAGGGTTTGGCGCAAACTACGAGCAGTACTTC
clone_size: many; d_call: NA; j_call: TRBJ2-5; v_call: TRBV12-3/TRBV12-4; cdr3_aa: CASSRNLYQETQYF; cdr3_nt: TGTGCCAGCAGCCGGAACTTGTACCAAGAGACCCAGTACTTC
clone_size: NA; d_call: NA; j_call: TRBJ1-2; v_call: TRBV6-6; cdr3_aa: CASSYPKGQGAGGYTF; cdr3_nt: TGTGCCAGCAGTTACCCCAAGGGACAAGGGGCGGGTGGCTACACCTTC
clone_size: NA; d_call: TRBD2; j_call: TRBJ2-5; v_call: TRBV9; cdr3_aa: CASSPGHSGGSNEQYF; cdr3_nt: TGTGCCAGCAGCCCTGGGCATAGCGGGGGGTCGAATGAGCAGTACTTC
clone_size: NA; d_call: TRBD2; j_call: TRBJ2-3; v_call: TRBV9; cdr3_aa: CASSVEAGAFSTDTQYF; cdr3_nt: TGTGCCAGCAGCGTAGAAGCGGGGGCCTTTAGCACAGATACGCAGTATTTT
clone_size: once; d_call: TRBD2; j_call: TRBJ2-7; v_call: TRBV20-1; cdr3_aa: CSAREMASGDAYEQYF; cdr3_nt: TGCAGTGCTAGAGAGATGGCTAGCGGGGATGCCTACGAGCAGTACTTC
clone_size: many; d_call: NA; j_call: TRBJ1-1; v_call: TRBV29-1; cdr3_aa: CSVGRQMNTEAFF; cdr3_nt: TGCAGCGTGGGGAGACAGATGAACACTGAAGCTTTCTTT
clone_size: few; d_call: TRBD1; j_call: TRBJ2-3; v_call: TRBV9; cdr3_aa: CASSRPTTGGLEDTQYF; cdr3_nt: TGTGCCAGCAGCAGACCTACCACAGGGGGTTTGGAAGATACGCAGTATTTT